This TCR beta chain was captured in a study of lymphopenia after photon versus proton radiotherapy. Study-level findings and limits: After lymphocyte nadir, photon-treated repertoires showed oligoclonal expansion, especially CD8+ Temra. Under photons, naive T cells and diversity fell while effector/memory populations rose.

TCRdb's copy holds only in-frame clones and misses some; the assay was immunoSEQ multiplex PCR. The sample consists of some 42,000 clones, around four fifths of them appearing once. On this clone itself: Antigen: not known.

This CDR3 has 12 residues. Germline assignment: CDR1 SGDLS and CDR2 YYNGEE. Deletions cut 3 bases from V and 6 bases from J, with 8 bases between. This receptor was obtained from a woman between 65 and 79 years old with pancreatic cancer. The V and J genes are TRBV9 and TRBJ2-3; D is ambiguous. The specimen comprised peripheral blood, sampled from a patient treated with proton-based radiotherapy. CDR3: CASSGIGDTQYF. As DNA, the CDR3 is TGTGCCAGCAGCGGGATAGGGGATACGCAGTATTTT. Based on the CDR3 plus reference TRBV9 and TRBJ2-3, the full variable domain is DSGVTQTPKHLITATGQRVTLRCSPRSGDLSVYWYQQSLDQGLQFLIQYYNGEERAKGNILERFSAQQFPDLHSELNLSSLELGDSALYFCASSGIGDTQYFGPGTRLTVL.